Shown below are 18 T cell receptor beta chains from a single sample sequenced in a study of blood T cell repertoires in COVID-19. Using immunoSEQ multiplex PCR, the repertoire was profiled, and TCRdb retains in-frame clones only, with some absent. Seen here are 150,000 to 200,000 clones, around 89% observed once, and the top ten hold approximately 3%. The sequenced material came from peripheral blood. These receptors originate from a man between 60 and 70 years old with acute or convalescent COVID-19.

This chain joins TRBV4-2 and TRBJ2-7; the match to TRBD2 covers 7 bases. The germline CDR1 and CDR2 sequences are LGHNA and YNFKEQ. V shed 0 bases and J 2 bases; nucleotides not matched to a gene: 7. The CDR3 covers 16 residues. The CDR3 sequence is CASSQDKGRGAYEQYF. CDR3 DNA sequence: TGTGCCAGCAGCCAAGATAAAGGACGGGGGGCCTACGAGCAGTACTTC.

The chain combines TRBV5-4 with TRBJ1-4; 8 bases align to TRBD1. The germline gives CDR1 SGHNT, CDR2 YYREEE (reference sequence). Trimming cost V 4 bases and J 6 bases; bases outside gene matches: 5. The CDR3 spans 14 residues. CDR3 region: CASSPGQDDEKLFF. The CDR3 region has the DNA TGTGCCAGCAGCCCGGGACAGGATGATGAAAAACTGTTTTTT.

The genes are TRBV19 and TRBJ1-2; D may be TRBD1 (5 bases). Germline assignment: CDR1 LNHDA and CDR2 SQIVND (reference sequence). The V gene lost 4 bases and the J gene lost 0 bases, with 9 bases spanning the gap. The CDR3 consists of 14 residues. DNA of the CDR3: TGTGCCAGTAGTAGAGACAGTTCTAACTATGGCTACACCTTC. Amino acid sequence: CASSRDSSNYGYTF.

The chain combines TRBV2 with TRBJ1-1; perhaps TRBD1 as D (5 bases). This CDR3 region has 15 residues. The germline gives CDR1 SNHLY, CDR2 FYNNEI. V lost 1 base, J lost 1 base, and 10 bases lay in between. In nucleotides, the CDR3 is TGTGCCAGCAGTGAAGAGGGCAGGGCGAACACTGAAGCTTTCTTT. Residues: CASSEEGRANTEAFF.

The CDR3 loop is CASSASDRVNEKLFF. DNA for the CDR3: TGTGCCAGCAGCGCCTCAGACAGGGTAAATGAAAAACTGTTTTTT. The chain recombines TRBV9 with TRBJ1-4; 7 bases fit TRBD1. The CDR3 has 15 amino acids. Germline CDR1 and CDR2: SGDLS and YYNGEE. V shed 3 bases and J 5 bases; nucleotides not matched to a gene: 7.

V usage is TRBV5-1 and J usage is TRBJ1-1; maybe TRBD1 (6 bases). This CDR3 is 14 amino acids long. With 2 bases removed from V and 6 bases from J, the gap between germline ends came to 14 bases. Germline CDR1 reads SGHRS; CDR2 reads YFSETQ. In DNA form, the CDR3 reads TGCGCCAGCAGCTTCAGGGGTGAAGTCCCTGAAGCTTTCTTT. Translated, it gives CASSFRGEVPEAFF.

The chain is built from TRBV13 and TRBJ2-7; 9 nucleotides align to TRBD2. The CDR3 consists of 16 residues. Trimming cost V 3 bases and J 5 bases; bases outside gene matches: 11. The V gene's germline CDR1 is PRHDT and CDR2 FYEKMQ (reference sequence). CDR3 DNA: TGTGCCAGCAGCTTCTCCCGGCGGGGGGGGAGCGACGAGCAGTACTTC. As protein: CASSFSRRGGSDEQYF.

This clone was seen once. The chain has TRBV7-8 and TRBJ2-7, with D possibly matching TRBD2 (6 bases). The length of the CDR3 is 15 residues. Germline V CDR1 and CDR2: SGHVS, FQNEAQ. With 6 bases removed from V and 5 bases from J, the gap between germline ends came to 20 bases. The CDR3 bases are TGTGCCAGCAGACGGCGGGGCATGGTTGACCACGAGCAGTACTTC. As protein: CASRRRGMVDHEQYF.

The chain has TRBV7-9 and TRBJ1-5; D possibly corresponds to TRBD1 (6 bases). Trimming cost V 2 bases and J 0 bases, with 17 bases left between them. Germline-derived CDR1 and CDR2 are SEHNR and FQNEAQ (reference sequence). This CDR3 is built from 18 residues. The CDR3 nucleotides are TGTGCCAGCAGCTTAACAGGGATGAACCCACTTAGCAATCAGCCCCAGCATTTT. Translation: CASSLTGMNPLSNQPQHF.

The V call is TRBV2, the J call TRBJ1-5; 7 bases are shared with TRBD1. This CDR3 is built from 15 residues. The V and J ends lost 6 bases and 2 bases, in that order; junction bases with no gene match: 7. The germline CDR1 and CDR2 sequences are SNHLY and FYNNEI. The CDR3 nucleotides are TGTGCCAGCAGGAGCGGACAGGTGGGCAATCAGCCCCAGCATTTT. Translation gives CASRSGQVGNQPQHF.

The CDR3 DNA reads TGTGCCAGTCGACCCGGTAGGACAGGGGATGGCTACACCTTC. Translating it yields CASRPGRTGDGYTF. The V gene is TRBV19, the J gene TRBJ1-2; 9 bases line up with TRBD1. CDR1 LNHDA and CDR2 SQIVND come from the germline V gene (reference sequence). The CDR3 covers 14 residues. The ends lost 8 bases at V and 6 bases at J; junction bases unmatched: 10.

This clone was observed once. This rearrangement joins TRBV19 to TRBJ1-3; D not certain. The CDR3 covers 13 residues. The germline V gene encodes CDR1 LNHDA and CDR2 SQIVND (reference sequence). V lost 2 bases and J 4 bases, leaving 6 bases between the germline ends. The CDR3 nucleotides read TGTGCCAGTAGTATAATATTCGGAAACACCATATATTTT. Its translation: CASSIIFGNTIYF.

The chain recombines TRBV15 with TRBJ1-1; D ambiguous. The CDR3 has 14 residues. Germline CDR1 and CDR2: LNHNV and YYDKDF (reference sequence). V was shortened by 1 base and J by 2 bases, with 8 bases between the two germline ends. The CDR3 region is CATSRGHQNTEAFF. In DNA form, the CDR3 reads TGTGCCACCAGCAGAGGACACCAAAACACTGAAGCTTTCTTT.

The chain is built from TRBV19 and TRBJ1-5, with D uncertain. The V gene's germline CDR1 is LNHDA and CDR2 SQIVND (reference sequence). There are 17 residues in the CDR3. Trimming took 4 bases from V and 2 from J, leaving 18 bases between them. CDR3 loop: CASSTLGLPEGNQPQHF. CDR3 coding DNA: TGTGCCAGTAGTACCCTCGGGCTCCCGGAGGGCAATCAGCCCCAGCATTTT.

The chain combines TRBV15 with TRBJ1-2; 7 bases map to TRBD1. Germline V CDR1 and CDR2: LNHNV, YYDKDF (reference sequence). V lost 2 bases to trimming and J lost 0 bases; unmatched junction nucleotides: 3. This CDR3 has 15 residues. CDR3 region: CATSRTGVPNYGYTF. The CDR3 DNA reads TGTGCCACCAGCAGAACAGGGGTGCCTAACTATGGCTACACCTTC.

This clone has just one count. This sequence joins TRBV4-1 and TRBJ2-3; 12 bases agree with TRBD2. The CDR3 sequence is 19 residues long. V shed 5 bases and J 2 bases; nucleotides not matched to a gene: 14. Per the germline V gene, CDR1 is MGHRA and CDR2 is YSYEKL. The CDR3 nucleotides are TGCGCCAGCAGCGCGAGCCGGGGCACTAGCGGGGGGTTCACAGATACGCAGTATTTT. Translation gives CASSASRGTSGGFTDTQYF.

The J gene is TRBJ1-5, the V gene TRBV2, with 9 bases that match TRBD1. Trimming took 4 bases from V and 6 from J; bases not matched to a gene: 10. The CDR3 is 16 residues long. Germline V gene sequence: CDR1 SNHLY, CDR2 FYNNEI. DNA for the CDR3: TGTGCCAGCAGTGTCCCGGGACAGGGTATAAGTCAGCCCCAGCATTTT. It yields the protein CASSVPGQGISQPQHF.

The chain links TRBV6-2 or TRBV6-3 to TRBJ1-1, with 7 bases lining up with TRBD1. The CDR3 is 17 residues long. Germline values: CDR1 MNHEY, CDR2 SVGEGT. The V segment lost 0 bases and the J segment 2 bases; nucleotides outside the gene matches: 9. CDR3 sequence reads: CASSYSRGRGRNTEAFF. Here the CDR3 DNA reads TGTGCCAGCAGTTACTCAAGGGGGCGCGGACGAAACACTGAAGCTTTCTTT.